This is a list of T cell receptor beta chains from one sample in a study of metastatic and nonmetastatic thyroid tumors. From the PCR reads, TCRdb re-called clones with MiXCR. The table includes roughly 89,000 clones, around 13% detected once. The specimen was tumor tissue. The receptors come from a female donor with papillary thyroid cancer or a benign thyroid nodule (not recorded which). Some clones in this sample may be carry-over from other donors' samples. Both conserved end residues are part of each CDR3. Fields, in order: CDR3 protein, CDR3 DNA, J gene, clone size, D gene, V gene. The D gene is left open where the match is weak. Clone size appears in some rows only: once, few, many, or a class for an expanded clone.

CASSFQGETQYF,TGCGCCAGCAGCTTTCAGGGTGAGACCCAGTACTTC,TRBJ2-5,many,NA,TRBV5-1
CASSPKTGGKDGYTF,TGTGCCAGCAGCCCGAAGACAGGGGGCAAAGATGGCTACACCTTC,TRBJ1-2,many,TRBD1,TRBV5-4
CASSPRTGRPGTDTQYF,TGTGCCAGCAGCCCAAGAACAGGCAGACCTGGCACAGATACGCAGTATTTT,TRBJ2-3,many,NA,TRBV4-2
CASSSSGTGDTEAFF,TGTGCCAGCAGCTCCTCCGGGACAGGGGACACTGAAGCTTTCTTT,TRBJ1-1,many,TRBD1,TRBV13
CASSLHEPGQATEAFF,TGTGCCAGCAGTTTGCACGAACCGGGACAGGCGACTGAAGCTTTCTTT,TRBJ1-1,many,TRBD1,TRBV28
CSVEAAGIREQYF,TGCAGCGTTGAAGCCGCAGGGATTAGGGAGCAGTACTTC,TRBJ2-7,many,NA,TRBV29-1
CASSLGRLHSYTF,TGCGCCAGCAGCTTGGGGCGGCTCCATAGCTACACCTTC,TRBJ1-2,NA,NA,TRBV5-1
CASSLTGLGFPTDTQYF,TGTGCCAGCAGCTTAACGGGACTAGGTTTCCCCACAGATACGCAGTATTTT,TRBJ2-3,many,TRBD2,TRBV7-3
CASSGRGMDTEAFF,TGCGCCAGCAGCGGCAGGGGAATGGACACTGAAGCTTTCTTT,TRBJ1-1,many,NA,TRBV5-1
CASSPLTSGSSYEQYF,TGTGCCAGCAGCCCCCTGACTAGCGGGAGCTCCTACGAGCAGTACTTC,TRBJ2-7,many,TRBD2,TRBV28
CATSSFLAGGRETQYF,TGTGCCACCAGCTCATTTCTAGCGGGAGGGCGAGAGACCCAGTACTTC,TRBJ2-5,many,TRBD2,TRBV24-1
CASAGTGGHSNQPQHF,TGTGCCAGCGCCGGGACAGGGGGTCATAGCAATCAGCCCCAGCATTTT,TRBJ1-5,many,TRBD1,TRBV19
CASMVQVPSGEAFF,TGTGCCAGCATGGTCCAGGTGCCGAGTGGAGAAGCTTTCTTT,TRBJ1-1,NA,NA,TRBV2
CASSSSLAGVYNEQFF,TGCGCCAGCAGCTCTAGCCTAGCGGGAGTATACAATGAGCAGTTCTTC,TRBJ2-1,many,TRBD2,TRBV11-1
CASSYTDEAFF,TGTGCCAGCAGTTACACAGATGAAGCTTTCTTT,TRBJ1-1,many,NA,TRBV6-5
CASSEGQLDTQYF,TGCGCCAGCAGTGAGGGACAGCTGGATACGCAGTATTTT,TRBJ2-3,many,TRBD1,TRBV4-1
CASSLQGLADTQYF,TGTGCCAGCAGCCTACAGGGTTTGGCAGATACGCAGTATTTT,TRBJ2-3,many,NA,TRBV11-3
CASSQDWGVGTEAFF,TGTGCCAGCAGCCAAGATTGGGGGGTAGGAACTGAAGCTTTCTTT,TRBJ1-1,NA,NA,TRBV3-1
CASRWALSSYEQYF,TGTGCCAGCAGATGGGCATTATCCTCCTACGAGCAGTACTTC,TRBJ2-7,many,NA,TRBV6-2/TRBV6-3
CATTPGLAGHQETQYF,TGTGCCACCACACCGGGACTAGCGGGGCACCAAGAGACCCAGTACTTC,TRBJ2-5,many,TRBD2,TRBV15
CASSLAHTGELFF,TGTGCCAGCAGCTTAGCCCACACCGGGGAGCTGTTTTTT,TRBJ2-2,NA,NA,TRBV7-3
CASGQGYYGYTF,TGTGCCAGTGGACAGGGTTACTATGGCTACACCTTC,TRBJ1-2,many,TRBD1,TRBV7-9
CASREGDYDEQYF,TGTGCCAGCAGGGAGGGGGATTACGACGAGCAGTACTTC,TRBJ2-7,many,NA,TRBV27
CASSLELAGVETQYF,TGTGCCAGCAGCTTAGAACTAGCGGGAGTAGAGACCCAGTACTTC,TRBJ2-5,many,TRBD2,TRBV7-9
CASSKGLANTGELFF,TGTGCCAGCAGCAAGGGACTAGCGAACACCGGGGAGCTGTTTTTT,TRBJ2-2,many,TRBD2,TRBV9
CASRGAYGYTF,TGTGCCAGTAGAGGGGCCTATGGCTACACCTTC,TRBJ1-2,many,NA,TRBV19
CASSPRSGGLGYTF,TGTGCCAGCAGCCCCCGATCGGGGGGACTTGGCTACACCTTC,TRBJ1-2,few,NA,TRBV7-8
CASSPRARGDQPQHF,TGTGCCAGCAGTCCGCGGGCAAGAGGGGATCAGCCCCAGCATTTT,TRBJ1-5,many,NA,TRBV5-8
CASSLGGALNEKLFF,TGCGCCAGCAGCTTGGGAGGGGCACTAAATGAAAAACTGTTTTTT,TRBJ1-4,many,NA,TRBV5-1
CASSRDLSEQYF,TGTGCCAGCAGCAGGGATCTGTCTGAGCAGTACTTC,TRBJ2-7,many,NA,TRBV6-1
CASSSGHGTDSNQPQHF,TGTGCCAGCAGTTCGGGACATGGGACGGATAGCAATCAGCCCCAGCATTTT,TRBJ1-5,few,NA,TRBV12-3/TRBV12-4
CASSRTSGSSYNEQFF,TGTGCCAGCAGTCGGACTAGCGGGAGCTCCTACAATGAGCAGTTCTTC,TRBJ2-1,many,TRBD2,TRBV27
CAWSVAPAGYTF,TGTGCCTGGAGTGTTGCCCCTGCTGGCTACACCTTC,TRBJ1-2,many,NA,TRBV30
CAWSADRGYGYTF,TGTGCCTGGAGTGCGGACAGGGGCTATGGCTACACCTTC,TRBJ1-2,many,TRBD1,TRBV30
CASSFRGEQFF,TGTGCCAGCAGTTTTCGGGGGGAGCAGTTCTTC,TRBJ2-1,many,NA,TRBV27
CASSGGGETQYF,TGTGCCAGCAGCGGAGGGGGGGAGACCCAGTACTTC,TRBJ2-5,many,NA,TRBV11-2
CSAPDVGGQRDATF,TGCAGTGCTCCCGACGTGGGGGGACAGAGGGATGCCACCTTC,TRBJ1-2,many,TRBD1,TRBV20-1
CAADVSTEAFF,TGTGCCGCGGACGTAAGCACTGAAGCTTTCTTT,TRBJ1-1,few,NA,TRBV6-1
CASSLGRGLNEQYF,TGTGCCAGCAGTTTAGGCAGGGGGCTAAACGAGCAGTACTTC,TRBJ2-7,many,TRBD1,TRBV28
CASSLGQGVYEQYF,TGTGCCAGCAGCTTGGGACAGGGGGTCTACGAGCAGTACTTC,TRBJ2-7,once,TRBD1,TRBV5-8
CSADHLEQRGETQYF,TGCAGTGCTGACCATTTAGAGCAGAGAGGAGAGACCCAGTACTTC,TRBJ2-5,many,NA,TRBV20-1
CASRIRPETQYF,TGTGCCAGCAGGATCCGGCCGGAGACCCAGTACTTC,TRBJ2-5,many,NA,TRBV7-8
CASSYPGAPSGAQYF,TGTGCCAGCAGCTACCCGGGGGCCCCGTCGGGGGCCCAGTACTTC,TRBJ2-5,few,NA,TRBV11-2
CASSLVALYQETQYF,TGCGCCAGCAGCTTGGTAGCCCTCTACCAAGAGACCCAGTACTTC,TRBJ2-5,many,NA,TRBV5-1
CASSLFGGVLNTEAFF,TGTGCCAGCAGCTTATTTGGGGGGGTTCTGAACACTGAAGCCTTCTTT,TRBJ1-1,NA,NA,TRBV7-3
CASSYGQNYGYTF,TGTGCCAGCAGTTACGGACAGAACTATGGCTACACCTTC,TRBJ1-2,many,NA,TRBV6-5
CASSYPPGLKQFF,TGTGCCAGCAGTTACCCCCCGGGACTAAAGCAGTTCTTC,TRBJ2-1,many,TRBD2,TRBV6-6
CSAGLAGRNYEQYF,TGCAGTGCTGGATTAGCGGGTAGGAACTACGAGCAGTACTTC,TRBJ2-7,many,TRBD2,TRBV20-1
CASSYLWTGNTGELFF,TGTGCCAGCAGTTATCTCTGGACAGGGAACACCGGGGAGCTTTTTTTT,TRBJ2-2,NA,TRBD1,TRBV6-2/TRBV6-3
CASSYRGTGDHEQYF,TGTGCCAGCAGTTACCGGGGGACAGGGGACCACGAGCAGTACTTC,TRBJ2-7,many,TRBD1,TRBV6-5
CAWSGGSGTGHNSPLHF,TGTGCCTGGAGTGGTGGGTCCGGGACAGGGCATAATTCACCCCTCCACTTT,TRBJ1-6,many,TRBD1,TRBV30